These T cell receptor beta chains were read from a single sample in a study of shared clonotypes between healthy human individuals. Libraries were prepared by immunoSEQ multiplex PCR; TCRdb keeps only in-frame clonotypes and omits some of them. The data contain approximately 250,000 clones, about 65% of them singletons. The sample taken for sequencing was memory CD4+ T cells sorted from blood. The receptors come from a man aged 25 to 45 in good health. Each CDR3 is given with its conserved first and last residue. A D gene is named only where the DNA matches it firmly. Some rows have no size entry. The others give once, few or many, or a class for an expanded clone.

cdr3_aa: CASSPNGVVTQYF
cdr3_nt: TGTGCCAGCAGTCCAAACGGGGTGGTGACCCAGTACTTC
j_call: TRBJ2-5
clone_size: NA
v_call: TRBV7-3
d_call: NA

cdr3_aa: CASRPGGGRPGDTQYF
cdr3_nt: TGTGCCAGCAGACCGGGAGGCGGGAGGCCCGGAGATACGCAGTATTTT
j_call: TRBJ2-3
clone_size: NA
v_call: TRBV2
d_call: TRBD2

cdr3_aa: CASSLYPLGLGTGELFF
cdr3_nt: TGTGCCAGCAGTTTATACCCCCTAGGCCTAGGCACCGGGGAGCTGTTTTTT
j_call: TRBJ2-2
clone_size: NA
v_call: TRBV27
d_call: NA

cdr3_aa: CASSRKGRSNQPQHF
cdr3_nt: TGCGCCAGCAGTCGGAAGGGTAGAAGCAATCAGCCCCAGCATTTT
j_call: TRBJ1-5
clone_size: NA
v_call: TRBV23-1
d_call: NA

cdr3_aa: CASSEAGKSYEQYF
cdr3_nt: TGTGCCAGCAGTGAAGCCGGGAAGTCCTACGAGCAGTACTTC
j_call: TRBJ2-7
clone_size: NA
v_call: TRBV6-1
d_call: NA

cdr3_aa: CASSPAGANVLTF
cdr3_nt: TGCGCCAGCAGCCCTGCTGGGGCCAACGTCCTGACTTTC
j_call: TRBJ2-6
clone_size: NA
v_call: TRBV5-1
d_call: NA

cdr3_aa: CASIDRGTEAFF
cdr3_nt: TGTGCCAGCATAGATAGGGGGACTGAAGCTTTCTTT
j_call: TRBJ1-1
clone_size: many
v_call: TRBV2
d_call: NA

cdr3_aa: CASVGLAGAGELFF
cdr3_nt: TGTGCCAGCGTTGGACTAGCGGGTGCCGGGGAGCTGTTTTTT
j_call: TRBJ2-2
clone_size: few
v_call: TRBV6-5
d_call: TRBD2

cdr3_aa: CASSLQGTGQVLRYTF
cdr3_nt: TGTGCCAGCAGCTTACAAGGGACGGGGCAGGTTTTACGCTACACCTTC
j_call: TRBJ1-2
clone_size: NA
v_call: TRBV7-9
d_call: NA

cdr3_aa: CASSPTGKLAFF
cdr3_nt: TGTGCCAGCTCACCGACCGGGAAGCTAGCTTTCTTT
j_call: TRBJ1-1
clone_size: few
v_call: TRBV18
d_call: NA